This T cell receptor beta chain emerged from a study of T-cell reconstitution after alpha-beta-depleted transplantation in children. Notes on the study in general: The high TCRbeta diversity at day 60 in some patients came from surviving recipient T cells and thymic progenitors. Where alpha-beta T cells came from about two months after transplant was reportedly several hundred expanded graft clones.

Unique molecular identifiers were used to barcode this TCRbeta library. TCRdb independently ran MiXCR on the PCR reads; one entry per CDR3 protein. Among 220,000 or so distinct CDR3 sequences listed, 6.5% to 10% were seen once. The sample holds many counts of this clonotype. Its target is not known. CDR3 length equals 16 residues. CDR1 and CDR2 from the germline V gene are SGHTA and FQGNSA. V was cut by 2 bases and J by 0 bases, with 13 bases left in between. V is TRBV7-2 and J is TRBJ2-5; D not resolved. Sample: PBMCs, mostly from graft donor cells, taken 180 days after TCRalphabeta/CD19-depleted stem cell transplant. This TCR came from a male patient between 10 and 17 years old who had a stem cell transplant for acute lymphoblastic leukemia, so the T cells may come from the graft donor. The CDR3 sequence is CASSLKNSVYQETQYF. The CDR3 nucleotides are TGTGCCAGCAGCTTAAAGAACAGTGTTTACCAAGAGACCCAGTACTTC.